This entry features one T cell receptor (beta chain) sequence. TCRdb's copy holds only in-frame clones and misses some; the assay was immunoSEQ multiplex PCR. Here the sample spans 15,000 to 20,000 clones, roughly nine tenths being singletons. From germline, CDR1 is SEHNR and CDR2 FQNEAQ (reference sequence). V was clipped by 3 bases and J by 5 bases, with 10 bases between them. There are 13 residues in the CDR3. These data belong to a study of control samples from healthy donors and cancer patients. The sample comprised PBMCs. The clonotype originates from a man aged 55 to 69 with head and neck cancer. The chain combines TRBV7-9 with TRBJ1-1, with a possible D match to TRBD1 (6 bases). The CDR3 DNA is TGTGCCAGCAGCTTGGGGGCTGAGACTGAAGCTTTCTTT. It is translated as CASSLGAETEAFF.